This T cell receptor (beta chain) comes out of a study of radiation and T cells in renal cell carcinoma. This CDR3 has 15 residues. Germline V gene data show CDR1 as SGDLS and CDR2 as YYNGEE. V gave up 6 bases and J gave up 1 base; unmatched junction bases: 8. This clone was seen more than once but under ten times. The antigen is not known. Time point denoted: baseline pretreatment blood. Treatment meaning: 15 Gy SBRT to primary tumor, nephrectomy 4 weeks later. Whole-study findings and limits: Pretreatment tumor biopsies were lacking, so baseline clonotypes are unknown.

This table comes from immunoSEQ multiplex PCR, and its TCRdb copy is limited to in-frame clones, with some not included. The repertoire holds roughly 100,000 clones, with 70% to 85% as singletons. The chain has TRBV9 and TRBJ2-3; 7 bases map to TRBD2. The sequence derives from a man in his 60s with renal cell carcinoma. The specimen comprised blood, sampled from a patient whose treatment included radiotherapy and nephrectomy. CDR3 in DNA: TGTGCCAGCACCATAGCGGGCCGAGGCACAGATACGCAGTATTTT. Protein sequence: CASTIAGRGTDTQYF.